This passage covers 5 T cell receptor beta chains from one sample sequenced in a study of cytomegalovirus exposure and HLA in healthy donors. A multiplex PCR was run with 60 Vbeta primers and 13 Jbeta primers. Profiling relied on immunoSEQ multiplex PCR, and the TCRdb table lists in-frame clones only, not all of them. The sample includes some 200,000 clones, 78% seen only once; the top ten take around 2.6%. What was sequenced was PBMCs. All receptors derive from a female donor in good health and CMV-seronegative.

The rearrangement links TRBV6-4 to TRBJ1-2; D is possibly TRBD1 (5 bases). V lost 5 bases to trimming and J lost 2 bases, with 24 bases between them. The V gene's germline CDR1 is MRHNA and CDR2 SNTAGT. This CDR3 spans 18 amino acids. CDR3 amino acids: CASSSLGGPSYPNYGYTF. Here the CDR3 DNA reads TGTGCCAGCAGTTCTCTCGGGGGACCTTCTTATCCAAACTATGGCTACACCTTC.

This clone occurred once. The rearrangement joins TRBV2 to TRBJ2-7; D gene unclear. The CDR3 is 13 residues long. Trimming removed 5 bases at V and 2 bases at J, with 10 bases between. Germline V gives CDR1 SNHLY, CDR2 FYNNEI. This CDR3 is CASSLFYPYEQYF. CDR3 coding DNA: TGTGCCAGCAGTCTCTTTTATCCCTACGAGCAGTACTTC.

The chain joins TRBV5-1 to TRBJ2-3, with TRBD2 identical over 10 bases. V gave up 0 bases and J gave up 1 base; unmatched junction bases: 8. The CDR3 extends over 18 amino acids. The germline gives CDR1 SGHRS, CDR2 YFSETQ. For the CDR3, the DNA is TGCGCCAGCAGCTTGGAGGCTAGCGGGAGTCTAGGCACAGATACGCAGTATTTT. Its protein product is CASSLEASGSLGTDTQYF.

The gene calls are TRBV18 and TRBJ1-2; D is unclear. Germline V gene sequence: CDR1 KGHSH, CDR2 LQKENI. This CDR3 region has 13 residues. V lost 3 bases to trimming and J lost 6 bases, with 11 bases between them. The DNA of the CDR3 is TGTGCCAGCTCACCCATGTTCGGGGATGGCTACACCTTC. Its translation is CASSPMFGDGYTF. Full variable domain (missing parts from reference TRBV18 and TRBJ1-2): NAGVMQNPRHLVRRRGQEARLRCSPMKGHSHVYWYRQLPEEGLKFMVYLQKENIIDESGMPKERFSAEFPKEGPSILRIQQVVRGDSAAYFCASSPMFGDGYTFGSGTRLTVV.

The V gene is TRBV11-2, the J gene TRBJ2-2, with D tentatively TRBD2 (6 bases). CDR3 length: 15 residues. V lost 7 bases and J 4 bases, leaving 16 bases between the germline ends. Germline assignment: CDR1 SGHAT and CDR2 FQNNGV. CDR3 residues: CASTWGLLITGELFF. CDR3 in DNA: TGTGCCAGCACGTGGGGACTGCTGATCACCGGGGAGCTGTTTTTT.